The sequence of this TCR beta chain was determined in a study of cytomegalovirus exposure and HLA in healthy donors. Profiled with immunoSEQ multiplex PCR; TCRdb holds only in-frame clones, not every one. The sample has approximately 180,000 clones, roughly 82% seen once. The donors were part of the validation cohort of over a hundred subjects. That cohort was separate from the first cohort, which comprised fewer than 800 subjects. V lost 6 bases to trimming and J lost 0 bases, with 7 bases between them. The CDR3 spans 13 residues. The V gene's germline CDR1 is MNHEY and CDR2 SMNVEV (reference sequence). In the case of this clone: Its antigen remains unidentified.

General study points: Roughly 170 TCR beta chains were listed as cytomegalovirus-associated.

This rearrangement joins TRBV27 to TRBJ2-3; D is unresolved. The clonotype was recovered from a woman between 18 and 29 years old in good health and CMV-seronegative. The sample comprised PBMCs. The CDR3 region is CASSGYSTDTQYF. For the CDR3, the DNA is TGTGCCAGCAGCGGGTATAGCACAGATACGCAGTATTTT.